The 9 T cell receptor beta chains below all came from one sample that was sequenced in a study of blood T cell repertoires in COVID-19. Assay: immunoSEQ multiplex PCR; the TCRdb copy retains only in-frame clones and omits some. Of 200,000 to 250,000 clones listed, approximately 80% are singletons. Sequencing was done on a sample of peripheral blood. The receptors were gathered from a woman aged 80 or over with acute or convalescent COVID-19.

The rearrangement links TRBV7-9 to TRBJ1-5, with D possibly TRBD1 on 5 matching bases. This CDR3 is built from 16 residues. Trimming took 5 bases from V and 5 from J, leaving 19 bases between them. Germline V lookup: CDR1 SEHNR, CDR2 FQNEAQ (reference sequence). As DNA, the CDR3 is TGTGCCAGCAGCGAATGGGGCGCGGAATCTGATCAGCCCCAGCATTTT. The encoded protein is CASSEWGAESDQPQHF. Supplemented by reference TRBV7-9 and TRBJ1-5, the full variable domain reads DTGVSQNPRHKITKRGQNVTFRCDPISEHNRLYWYRQTLGQGPEFLTYFQNEAQLEKSRLLSDRFSAERPKGSFSTLEIQRTEQGDSAMYLCASSEWGAESDQPQHFGDGTRLSIL.

The chain is built from TRBV5-1 and TRBJ2-1; 11 nucleotides match TRBD2. The CDR3 consists of 15 residues. CDR1 and CDR2 (germline): SGHRS, YFSETQ. V gave up 2 bases and J gave up 8 bases; unmatched junction bases: 6. The CDR3 DNA sequence: TGCGCCAGCAGCTTCCTAGGACTAGCGGGTCATGAGCAGTTCTTC. It specifies CASSFLGLAGHEQFF.

The CDR3 region has the DNA TGTGCCAGCCGCGGGACGCCGAATTCACCCCTCCACTTT. This codes for CASRGTPNSPLHF. V usage is TRBV6-6 and J usage is TRBJ1-6; the D gene is possibly TRBD1 (5 bases). The CDR3 spans 13 residues. With 8 bases removed from V and 7 bases from J, the gap between germline ends came to 12 bases. From germline, CDR1 is MNHNY and CDR2 SVGAGI (reference sequence).

V and J are TRBV5-4 and TRBJ2-2; maybe TRBD1 (5 bases). Per germline, CDR1 SGHNT and CDR2 YYREEE (reference sequence). CDR3 length: 14 residues. V lost 1 base to trimming and J lost 6 bases, with 10 bases between them. The CDR3 nucleotides read TGTGCCAGCAGCTTGCAGGGTAGCCCCGGGGAGCTGTTTTTT. This encodes CASSLQGSPGELFF.

The chain has TRBV11-1 and TRBJ1-4, with TRBD1 as a possible D gene (6 bases). V was cut by 4 bases and J by 7 bases, with 19 bases left in between. Germline V gene lookup returns CDR1 SGHAT and CDR2 FQDESV (reference sequence). The CDR3 has 16 amino acids. CDR3 sequence: CASSSRTVDNGEKLFF. CDR3 bases: TGTGCCAGCAGCTCGAGGACAGTGGATAACGGTGAAAAACTGTTTTTT.

As for this clone: This sample includes further DNA sequences coding for the same CDR3. The V and J genes are TRBV7-9 and TRBJ2-7; D is possibly TRBD2 (5 bases). The CDR3 has 15 residues. Germline V CDR1 and CDR2: SEHNR, FQNEAQ (reference sequence). V was shortened by 1 base and J by 3 bases, with 13 bases between the two germline ends. The CDR3 loop is CASSLGSGSGYEQYF. In DNA, the CDR3 is TGTGCCAGCAGCTTAGGTTCTGGGAGCGGCTACGAGCAGTACTTC.

The genes are TRBV28 and TRBJ1-2, with 7 nucleotides matching TRBD1. The V gene's germline CDR1 is MDHEN and CDR2 SYDVKM. V trimming: 0 bases; J trimming: 5 bases; junction bases outside the gene matches: 6. The CDR3 contains 15 residues. The CDR3 bases are TGTGCCAGCAGTTTATGGGAGGGGGCGAGGTATGGCTACACCTTC. This translates into CASSLWEGARYGYTF.

V usage is TRBV7-2 and J usage is TRBJ2-1; 8 bases agree with TRBD2. Losses at the gene ends were 1 base for V and 7 bases for J; bases not matched to a gene: 6. CDR1 and CDR2 from the germline V gene are SGHTA and FQGNSA. The CDR3 runs to 15 residues. The CDR3 sequence: CASSLVGAGGNEQFF. CDR3 coding DNA: TGTGCCAGCAGCTTAGTCGGGGCGGGGGGAAATGAGCAGTTCTTC.

Of note for this clone: The sample carries other DNA sequences with the same CDR3. The gene calls are TRBV11-3 and TRBJ1-2; 9 positions match TRBD1. This CDR3 comprises 13 residues. The germline V gene has CDR1 SGHNT and CDR2 YENEEA. Trimming at V came to 5 bases and at J to 4 bases, leaving 2 bases not matched to a gene. CDR3 coding DNA: TGTGCCAGCAGCCCGGGACAGGGCTATGGCTACACCTTC. This codes for CASSPGQGYGYTF.